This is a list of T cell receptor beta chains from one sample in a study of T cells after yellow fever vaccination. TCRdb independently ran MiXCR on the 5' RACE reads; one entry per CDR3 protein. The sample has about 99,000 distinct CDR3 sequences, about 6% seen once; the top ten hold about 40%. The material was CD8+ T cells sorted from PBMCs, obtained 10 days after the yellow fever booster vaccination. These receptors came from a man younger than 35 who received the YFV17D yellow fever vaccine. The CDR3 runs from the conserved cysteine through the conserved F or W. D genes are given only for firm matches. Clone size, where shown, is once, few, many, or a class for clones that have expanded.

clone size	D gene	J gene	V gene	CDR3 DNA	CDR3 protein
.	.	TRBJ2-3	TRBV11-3	TGTGCCAGCAGCGCTTGGGACGGAGCTAGCACAGATACGCAGTATTTT	CASSAWDGASTDTQYF
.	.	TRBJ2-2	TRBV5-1	TGCGCCAGCAGCTTGCCAGGTCTCACCGGGGAGCTGTTTTTT	CASSLPGLTGELFF
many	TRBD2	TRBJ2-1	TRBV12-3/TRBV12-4	TGTGCCAGCAGTCCCACGGGACTAGCGGGGGGGTACTACAATGAGCAGTTCTTC	CASSPTGLAGGYYNEQFF
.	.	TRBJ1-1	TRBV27	TGTGCCAGCAGTTTGCAGGGGAGGTATACTGAAGCTTTCTTT	CASSLQGRYTEAFF
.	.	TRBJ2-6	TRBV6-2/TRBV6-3	TGTGCCAGCAGTCCTGAGTTGTCTGGGGCCAACGTCCTGACTTTC	CASSPELSGANVLTF
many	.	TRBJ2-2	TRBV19	TGTGGGACCCGGTCGGGTTACTTCACCGGGGAGCTGTTTTTT	CGTRSGYFTGELFF
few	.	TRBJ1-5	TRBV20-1	TGCAGTGCTAGTCGCGAGGACGCAGATCAGCCCCAGCATTTT	CSASREDADQPQHF
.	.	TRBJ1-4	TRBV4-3	TGCGCCAGCAGCCTGGACCCTCCCAAAGGTGAAAAACTGTTTTTT	CASSLDPPKGEKLFF
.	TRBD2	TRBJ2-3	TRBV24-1	TGTGCCACCAGTGATTTGAATAGCGGGGGGGCGGTAGATACGCAGTATTTT	CATSDLNSGGAVDTQYF
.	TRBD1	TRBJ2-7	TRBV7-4	TGTGCCAGCAGCCCCCGACAGGGGGCTCTGGGCGAGCAGTACTTC	CASSPRQGALGEQYF
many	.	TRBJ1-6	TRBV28	TGTGCCAGCAGTCTTTTGAGCTCCTATAATTCACCCCTCCACTTT	CASSLLSSYNSPLHF
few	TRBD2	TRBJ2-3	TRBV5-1	TGCGCCAGCAGCTTCCATCCTGGCGGGGGGGCGTCAGATACGCAGTATTTT	CASSFHPGGGASDTQYF
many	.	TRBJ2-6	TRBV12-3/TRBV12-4	TGTGCCAGCAGTTCCATACAGATTTCTGGGGCCAACGTCCTGACTTTC	CASSSIQISGANVLTF
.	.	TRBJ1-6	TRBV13	TGTGCCAGCAGCCGATCGGACCGGGATAATTCACCCCTCCACTTT	CASSRSDRDNSPLHF
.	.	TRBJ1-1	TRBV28	TGTGCCAGCAGTCTTCCCAGGACACGTATGAACACTGAAGCTTTCTTT	CASSLPRTRMNTEAFF
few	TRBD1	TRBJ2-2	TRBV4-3	TGCGCCAGCAGCCAAACAGGGGTATATACCGGGGAGCTGTTTTTT	CASSQTGVYTGELFF
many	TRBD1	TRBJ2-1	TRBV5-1	TGCGCCAGCAGCTTGGAGGGACAGGGGGCGTACAATGAGCAGTTCTTC	CASSLEGQGAYNEQFF
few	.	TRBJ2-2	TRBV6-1	TGTGCCAGCAGTGGGGGCACCGGGGAGCTGTTTTTT	CASSGGTGELFF
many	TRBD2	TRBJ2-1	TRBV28	TGTGCCAGCAGGCGAGCTAGCGGGAGGGCCTGGGAGCAGTTCTTC	CASRRASGRAWEQFF
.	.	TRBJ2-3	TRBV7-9	TGTGCCAGCAGCTTAGTGGAGTCTAGCACAGATACGCAGTATTTT	CASSLVESSTDTQYF
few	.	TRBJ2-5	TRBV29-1	TGCAGCGTTGTTCAGGCAGACCAAGAGACCCAGTACTTC	CSVVQADQETQYF
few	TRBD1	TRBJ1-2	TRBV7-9	TGTGCCAGCAGCCACCCGGGACAGGGGGCTGTAGGCTACACCTTC	CASSHPGQGAVGYTF
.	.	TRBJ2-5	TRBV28	TGTGCCAGCATCGGGTGCCGAGAGACCCAGTACTTC	CASIGCRETQYF
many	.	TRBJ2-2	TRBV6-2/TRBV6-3	TGTGCCAGCAAGGTGCCGTACACCGGGGAGCTGTTTTTT	CASKVPYTGELFF
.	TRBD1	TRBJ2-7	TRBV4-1	TGCGCCAGCAGCCACCCCAGGGACAGGGGGCCCTACGAGCAGTACTTC	CASSHPRDRGPYEQYF
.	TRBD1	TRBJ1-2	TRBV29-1	TGCAGCGCCGGGGACAGTCATTTAGGGATGGATGGCTACACCTTC	CSAGDSHLGMDGYTF
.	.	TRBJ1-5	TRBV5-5	TGTGCCAGCAGCTTGAGGTATAGCAATCAGCCCCAGCATTTT	CASSLRYSNQPQHF
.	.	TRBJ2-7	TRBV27	TGTGCCAGCAGTTTTGGCAGTCCTTACGAGCAGTACTTC	CASSFGSPYEQYF
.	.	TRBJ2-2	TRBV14	TGTGCCAGCAGCCAAGATTTTCGGGGGGCGCGGGTCACCGGGGAGCTGTTTTTT	CASSQDFRGARVTGELFF
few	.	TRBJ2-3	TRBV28	TGTGCCAGCAGTTTATGGAGGGTAGATACGCAGTATTTT	CASSLWRVDTQYF
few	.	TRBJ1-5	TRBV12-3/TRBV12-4	TGTGCCAGCAGTTTAGTAGGATATCAGCCCCAGCATTTT	CASSLVGYQPQHF
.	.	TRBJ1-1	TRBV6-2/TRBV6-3	TGTGCCAGCAGGAGGATTTCGGGGAGTGAGTTTGAAGCTTTCTTT	CASRRISGSEFEAFF
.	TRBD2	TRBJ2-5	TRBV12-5	TGTGCTAGTGGTTTGGCCCTAGCGGGGCAAGAGACCCAGTACTTC	CASGLALAGQETQYF
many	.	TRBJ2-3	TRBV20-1	TGCAGTGCTAGAGACGGAGGGGATGGCACAGATACGCAGTATTTT	CSARDGGDGTDTQYF
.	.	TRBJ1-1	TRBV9	TGTGCCAGCAGCCCGGCTAGGGGCGCTGAAGCTTTCTTT	CASSPARGAEAFF
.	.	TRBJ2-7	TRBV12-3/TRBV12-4	TGTGCCAGCAGTTTGTGGGACAAGTCCGAAATTGGCTACGAGCAGTACTTC	CASSLWDKSEIGYEQYF
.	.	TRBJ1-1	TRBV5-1	TGCGCCACCCGGATGGGGGTGGGGTGGGACACTGAAGCTTTCTTT	CATRMGVGWDTEAFF
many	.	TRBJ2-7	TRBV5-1	TGCGCCAGCAGCGGCGATCCACCGGAGCAGTACTTC	CASSGDPPEQYF
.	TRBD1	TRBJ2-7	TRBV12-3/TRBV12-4	TGTGCCAGCAGTCAAGCCGGGACAGGGTGGTACGAGCAGTACTTC	CASSQAGTGWYEQYF
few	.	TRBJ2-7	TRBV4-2	TGTGCCAGCAGCCCGGACAGTCCCTACGAGCAGTACTTC	CASSPDSPYEQYF
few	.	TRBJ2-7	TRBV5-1	TGCGCCAGCAGCGCGTTTTATCTGGACCGCGAGCAGTACTTC	CASSAFYLDREQYF
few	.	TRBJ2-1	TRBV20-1	TGCAGTGCTAGAGATTTCATAGCGGACTCCTACAATGAGCAGTTCTTC	CSARDFIADSYNEQFF
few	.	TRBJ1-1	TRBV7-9	TGTGCCAGCAGCTTAGCTGGGGCGACTGAAGCTTTCTTT	CASSLAGATEAFF
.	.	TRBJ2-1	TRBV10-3	TGTGCCATCAGTGGACAGGATGAGCAGTTCTTC	CAISGQDEQFF
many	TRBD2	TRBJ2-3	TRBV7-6	TGTGCCAGCAGCTTACGACTAGCGGGGGGGCTGGGCACAGATACGCAGTATTTT	CASSLRLAGGLGTDTQYF
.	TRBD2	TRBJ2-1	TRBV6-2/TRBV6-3	TGTGCCAGCAGTCGCGGGACTAGCGGGGGGGACAATGAGCAGTTCTTC	CASSRGTSGGDNEQFF